This is a list of T cell receptor beta chains from one sample in a study of control samples from healthy donors and cancer patients. Profiling relied on immunoSEQ multiplex PCR, and the TCRdb table lists in-frame clones only, not all of them. The table lists about 140,000 clones, roughly nine tenths of them singletons. The sample comprised blood. Receptor source: a man younger than 45 in good health. Both conserved end residues are part of each CDR3. Each record gives: J gene, V gene, D gene, clone size, CDR3 DNA, CDR3 protein. A D gene is named only where the DNA matches it firmly. Clone size is not always given. Where it is, it says once, few, many or a class for expanded clones.

J: TRBJ1-2
V: TRBV5-8
D: NA
size: NA
DNA: TGTGCCAGCAGAGGGGAGGGTTTGGGTTTTGGCTACACCTTC
CDR3: CASRGEGLGFGYTF

J: TRBJ2-7
V: TRBV19
D: TRBD1
size: NA
DNA: TGTGCCAGTGGGTGGACAGGGGGAACCTACGAGCAGTACTTC
CDR3: CASGWTGGTYEQYF

J: TRBJ2-3
V: TRBV6-5
D: NA
size: NA
DNA: TGTGCCAGCAGTTACTCATGGACGTCTAGCACAGATACGCAGTATTTT
CDR3: CASSYSWTSSTDTQYF

J: TRBJ1-2
V: TRBV6-5
D: NA
size: once
DNA: TGTGCCAGCAGTGACTCGGGACGCCCTCAATCTGGCTACACCTTC
CDR3: CASSDSGRPQSGYTF

J: TRBJ2-5
V: TRBV5-4
D: NA
size: NA
DNA: TGTGCCAGCAGCCCGGGACTCCAAGAGACCCAGTACTTC
CDR3: CASSPGLQETQYF

J: TRBJ1-2
V: TRBV27
D: NA
size: once
DNA: TGTGCCAGCAGTATAAACCCACAGGGAGACTACACCTTC
CDR3: CASSINPQGDYTF

J: TRBJ2-5
V: TRBV9
D: TRBD1
size: few
DNA: TGTGCCAGCAGCACCTACAGGGGGACCAAGGGAGAGACCCAGTACTTC
CDR3: CASSTYRGTKGETQYF

J: TRBJ1-3
V: TRBV6-6
D: NA
size: NA
DNA: TGTGCCAGCAGCGACCGGGACTCTGGAAACACCATATATTTT
CDR3: CASSDRDSGNTIYF

J: TRBJ1-2
V: TRBV29-1
D: TRBD1
size: NA
DNA: TGCAGCGGCGGACAGGGGGTTGGCTACACCTTC
CDR3: CSGGQGVGYTF

J: TRBJ2-7
V: TRBV6-6
D: NA
size: NA
DNA: TGTGCCAGCAGTTACCGGGACGGAAGCTCCTACGAGCAGTACTTC
CDR3: CASSYRDGSSYEQYF

J: TRBJ2-5
V: TRBV4-3
D: NA
size: NA
DNA: TGCGCCAGCAGCCAAGGACTCCTAGAGACCCAGTACTTC
CDR3: CASSQGLLETQYF

J: TRBJ2-7
V: TRBV19
D: TRBD1
size: NA
DNA: TGTGCCAGTAGTTACCGGACAGGGGTCTACGAGCAGTACTTC
CDR3: CASSYRTGVYEQYF

J: TRBJ2-1
V: TRBV7-9
D: TRBD2
size: NA
DNA: TGTGCCAGCAGCTCAGGACTAGCGGGGGGCAAGATGTCCTACAATGAGCAGTTCTTC
CDR3: CASSSGLAGGKMSYNEQFF

J: TRBJ2-7
V: TRBV15
D: TRBD1
size: NA
DNA: TGTGCCACCAGCAGCGGGACAGGACTCTACGAGCAGTACTTC
CDR3: CATSSGTGLYEQYF

J: TRBJ2-7
V: TRBV11-2
D: NA
size: NA
DNA: TGTGCCAGCAGCTTACCAGGGTGGGAGTACGAGCAGTACTTC
CDR3: CASSLPGWEYEQYF

J: TRBJ2-1
V: TRBV27
D: TRBD2
size: NA
DNA: TGTGCCAGCAGTTTAGGGACCGGGGGGCTAGCGGGAGGCCGCTACAATGAGCAGTTCTTC
CDR3: CASSLGTGGLAGGRYNEQFF

J: TRBJ2-5
V: TRBV5-1
D: NA
size: NA
DNA: TGCGCCAGCAGTGCCAGTCAAGAGACCCAGTACTTC
CDR3: CASSASQETQYF

J: TRBJ1-6
V: TRBV5-5
D: NA
size: NA
DNA: TGTGCCAGCAGCTTGGCCAGTCGGTGGGGGGATTCACCCCTCCACTTT
CDR3: CASSLASRWGDSPLHF

J: TRBJ2-7
V: TRBV7-8
D: NA
size: NA
DNA: TGTGCCAGCAGCTCCCGGACAAACCTCTACGAGCAGTACTTC
CDR3: CASSSRTNLYEQYF

J: TRBJ1-1
V: TRBV5-1
D: NA
size: once
DNA: TGCGCCAGCAGCGTGGCGAACACTGAAGCTTTCTTT
CDR3: CASSVANTEAFF

J: TRBJ2-3
V: TRBV5-4
D: TRBD1
size: NA
DNA: TGTGCCAGCAGCTTGGGACAGGGTGGCGATACGCAGTATTTT
CDR3: CASSLGQGGDTQYF

J: TRBJ2-1
V: TRBV24-1
D: TRBD1
size: NA
DNA: TGTGCCACTGAAACGGGACAGGGGGCGTTGGAGCAGTTCTTC
CDR3: CATETGQGALEQFF

J: TRBJ2-5
V: TRBV28
D: NA
size: NA
DNA: TGTGCCAGCATGGGAGAGACCCAGTACTTC
CDR3: CASMGETQYF

J: TRBJ1-2
V: TRBV13
D: NA
size: NA
DNA: TGTGCCAGCAGCTTAGTGCGGGATGGCTACACCTTC
CDR3: CASSLVRDGYTF

J: TRBJ1-6
V: TRBV6-5
D: TRBD1
size: NA
DNA: TGTGCCAGCAGTAGAACTCGTACAGGGGTCTCACCCCTCCACTTT
CDR3: CASSRTRTGVSPLHF

J: TRBJ2-7
V: TRBV7-9
D: NA
size: NA
DNA: TGTGCCAGCAGCCCGGACACAAGCAGCTCCTACGAGCAGTACTTC
CDR3: CASSPDTSSSYEQYF

J: TRBJ2-1
V: TRBV6-6
D: TRBD2
size: NA
DNA: TGTGCCAGCAGTTACTCGGGGCGCCAGCGGGAGAATGAGCAGTTCTTC
CDR3: CASSYSGRQRENEQFF

J: TRBJ2-6
V: TRBV6-2/TRBV6-3
D: NA
size: few
DNA: TGTGCCAGCAGTTACAAGGAGACCCTCGGCTCTGGGGCCAACGTCCTGACTTTC
CDR3: CASSYKETLGSGANVLTF

J: TRBJ1-6
V: TRBV15
D: NA
size: few
DNA: TGTGCCACCAGCAGAGATAGGGGGAATTCACCCCTCCACTTT
CDR3: CATSRDRGNSPLHF